Presented here are 31 T cell receptor beta chains from one specimen sequenced in a study of T cells in Graves' hyperthyroidism and ophthalmopathy. The source material, RNA transcripts, was used to amplify TCR beta CDR3 regions. The HTBI primer set drove a first-round RT-PCR of the TCR CDR3. TCRdb reprocessed the multiplex PCR reads via MiXCR and lists one record per CDR3 protein. The table has 350,000 to 400,000 distinct CDR3 sequences, under 15% seen once. Sequencing was done on a sample of blood. These TCRs come from a woman aged 25 to 39 with Graves' hyperthyroidism.

This clonotype was detected a few times. This sequence joins TRBV5-1 and TRBJ2-2, with TRBD2 identical over 7 bases. CDR3 length: 17 residues. V trimming: 4 bases; J trimming: 1 base; junction bases outside the gene matches: 10. Germline V CDR1 and CDR2: SGHRS, YFSETQ. CDR3: CASSSGLVSLNTGELFF. CDR3 in DNA: TGCGCCAGCAGCAGCGGACTAGTTTCTTTGAACACCGGGGAGCTGTTTTTT. The entire variable domain, with the rest obtained from reference TRBV5-1 and TRBJ2-2, is as follows: KAGVTQTPRYLIKTRGQQVTLSCSPISGHRSVSWYQQTPGQGLQFLFEYFSETQRNKGNFPGRFSGRQFSNSRSEMNVSTLELGDSALYLCASSSGLVSLNTGELFFGEGSRLTVL.

At least ten counts were recorded for this clonotype. V and J are TRBV27 and TRBJ2-3, with TRBD2 matching over 11 bases. The CDR3 sequence is 16 residues long. Germline V gene lookup returns CDR1 MNHEY and CDR2 SMNVEV (reference sequence). J was trimmed by 6 bases and V by 3 bases; bases with no gene match: 8. Here the CDR3 reads CASSFISGRAEDTQYF. For the CDR3, the DNA is TGTGCCAGCAGTTTCATTAGCGGGAGGGCCGAGGATACGCAGTATTTT.

This clonotype has only a few counts. CDR3 coding DNA: TGTGCCAGCAGTTCTCTGGGACAGGGGAACTATGGCTACACCTTC. Translation: CASSSLGQGNYGYTF. V is TRBV27 and J is TRBJ1-2; 10 bases fit TRBD1. Losses at the gene ends were 4 bases for V and 2 bases for J; bases not matched to a gene: 4. This CDR3 has 15 residues. CDR1 is MNHEY, CDR2 SMNVEV, per germline (reference sequence).

Ten or more counts support this clonotype. This chain links TRBV28 with TRBJ2-2; no firm D call. The germline V and J ends were trimmed by 1 base and 3 bases, with 6 bases remaining between them. Germline loops: CDR1 MDHEN, CDR2 SYDVKM. The CDR3 runs to 14 residues. CDR3 residues: CASSLSPDTGELFF. The CDR3 coding sequence is TGTGCCAGCAGTTTATCCCCAGACACCGGGGAGCTGTTTTTT. Variable domain in full (rest from reference TRBV28 and TRBJ2-2): DVKVTQSSRYLVKRTGEKVFLECVQDMDHENMFWYRQDPGLGLRLIYFSYDVKMKEKGDIPEGYSVSREKKERFSLILESASTNQTSMYLCASSLSPDTGELFFGEGSRLTVL.

CDR3 DNA: TGTGCCAGTAGTCTGGACGGATCGGAGGGTTTTGGAAACACCATATATTTT. The encoded protein is CASSLDGSEGFGNTIYF. This sequence joins TRBV19 and TRBJ1-3; unclear D gene. The CDR3 spans 17 residues. V shed 5 bases and J shed 3 bases, with 20 bases lying between them. Germline values: CDR1 LNHDA, CDR2 SQIVND (reference sequence).

The table lists this clonotype with a few counts. In DNA, the CDR3 is TGTGCCAGCAGCCAGCTAGCGGGAAACTACGAGCAGTACTTC. Translating gives CASSQLAGNYEQYF. V and J are TRBV3-1 and TRBJ2-7, with 9 positions matching TRBD2. Germline V gene lookup returns CDR1 LGHDT and CDR2 YNNKEL (reference sequence). CDR3 length: 14 amino acids. The V and J ends lost 3 bases and 3 bases, in that order; junction bases with no gene match: 3.

This clonotype was detected ten times or more. The chain links TRBV2 to TRBJ1-6; 9 positions match TRBD1. V shed 6 bases and J 5 bases; nucleotides not matched to a gene: 2. This CDR3 has 14 amino acids. Germline V gene data show CDR1 as SNHLY and CDR2 as FYNNEI. The CDR3 protein is CASRGQGDNSPLHF. The CDR3 bases are TGTGCCAGCAGGGGACAGGGAGATAATTCACCCCTCCACTTT.

The chain's CDR3 is CASSLATVVSGNTIYF. In nucleotides, the CDR3 is TGTGCCAGCAGTTTAGCGACAGTAGTCTCTGGAAACACCATATATTTT. The V gene is TRBV12-3 or TRBV12-4, the J gene TRBJ1-3; a weak D match, TRBD1 (5 bases). There are 16 residues in the CDR3. Trimming removed 0 bases from V and 0 bases from J, with 9 bases in between.

This clonotype was counted between two and nine times. The chain is built from TRBV6-1 and TRBJ2-5; D is perhaps TRBD1 (5 bases). The length of the CDR3 is 13 residues. V was clipped by 6 bases and J by 1 base, with 9 bases between them. CDR1 MNHNS and CDR2 SASEGT come from the germline V gene. This CDR3 is CASRMTVQETQYF. The CDR3 region has the DNA TGTGCCAGCAGAATGACAGTCCAAGAGACCCAGTACTTC.

This clonotype was recorded many times. The genes are TRBV5-1 and TRBJ2-7; TRBD2 matches 9 bases. V shed 0 bases, J shed 3 bases, and the junction held 10 bases outside the gene matches. The CDR3 sequence is 17 residues long. The germline gives CDR1 SGHRS, CDR2 YFSETQ. CDR3 coding DNA: TGCGCCAGCAGCTTGGGGCTAGCGGGACTGTTCAACTACGAGCAGTACTTC. This sequence encodes CASSLGLAGLFNYEQYF.

In this sample, this clonotype turned up many times. The CDR3 loop is CASSMQPGLAGGAGNIQYF. CDR3 nucleotide sequence: TGTGCCAGCAGCATGCAACCGGGACTAGCGGGAGGTGCGGGAAACATTCAGTACTTC. This chain uses TRBV7-3 with TRBJ2-4; 15 bases line up with TRBD2. The length of the CDR3 is 19 residues. In germline, CDR1 is SGHTA, CDR2 FQGTGA. V lost 5 bases and J lost 6; bases outside the gene matches: 14. The whole variable domain, filled in from reference TRBV7-3 and TRBJ2-4, reads GAGVSQTPSNKVTEKGKYVELRCDPISGHTALYWYRQSLGQGPEFLIYFQGTGAADDSGLPNDRFFAVRPEGSVSTLKIQRTERGDSAVYLCASSMQPGLAGGAGNIQYFGAGTRLSVL.

Notes on this clonotype: A read error may explain this, as a much larger clone is one base away. The chain couples TRBV28 to TRBJ2-7, with D unresolved. CDR3 length equals 15 residues. Trimming shortened V by 5 bases and J by 2 bases, and 16 bases separated the two germline ends. CDR1 and CDR2 (germline): MDHEN, SYDVKM. This chain's CDR3 is CASSVLNGFPYEQYF. For the CDR3, the DNA is TGTGCCAGCAGTGTATTGAACGGATTCCCCTACGAGCAGTACTTC.

This clonotype was picked up many times. The chain links TRBV2 to TRBJ2-1; 8 bases map to TRBD2. The germline CDR1 and CDR2 sequences are SNHLY and FYNNEI. The CDR3 contains 14 residues. With V trimmed by 5 bases and J by 8 bases, 8 bases remained unmatched. The CDR3 loop is CASSPGTRGYEQFF. Here the CDR3 DNA reads TGTGCCAGCAGTCCCGGGACTAGGGGTTATGAGCAGTTCTTC.

The J gene is TRBJ2-7, the V gene TRBV9, with 7 bases fitting TRBD2. The CDR3 loop spans 15 amino acids. J lost 0 bases, V lost 0 bases, and 3 bases had no gene match. Germline V gene data show CDR1 as SGDLS and CDR2 as YYNGEE. This CDR3 reads CASSVESGISYEQYF. The CDR3 region has the DNA TGTGCCAGCAGCGTAGAAAGCGGGATCTCCTACGAGCAGTACTTC.

This clonotype was recorded at least ten times. This chain uses TRBV7-9 with TRBJ2-1, with a possible D match to TRBD1 (5 bases). This CDR3 contains 15 residues. Germline V CDR1 and CDR2: SEHNR, FQNEAQ (reference sequence). V shed 2 bases and J shed 8 bases, with 16 bases lying between them. CDR3 in amino acids: CASSLRGLVDYEQFF. The CDR3 nucleotides read TGTGCCAGCAGCTTAAGGGGTCTAGTCGACTATGAGCAGTTCTTC.

This clonotype has at least ten counts. The V call is TRBV28, the J call TRBJ2-1; 10 nucleotides line up with TRBD1. This CDR3 is 15 amino acids long. The trim removed 5 bases at V and 5 bases at J, leaving 6 bases unmatched. From germline, CDR1 is MDHEN and CDR2 SYDVKM. This CDR3 reads CASSTGQGGNNEQFF. CDR3 in DNA: TGTGCCAGCAGTACAGGACAGGGGGGAAACAATGAGCAGTTCTTC.

J is TRBJ1-3 and V is TRBV19; D not resolved. The V end was cut by 8 bases, the J end by 1 base, with 12 bases between. Germline V gene lookup returns CDR1 LNHDA and CDR2 SQIVND (reference sequence). The CDR3 runs 14 residues. The CDR3, as DNA: TGTGCCAGTGGTCGTTGGGGATCTGGAAACACCATATATTTT. It is translated as CASGRWGSGNTIYF.

The chain joins TRBV20-1 to TRBJ2-3; 8 bases map to TRBD2. Per the germline V gene, CDR1 is DFQATT and CDR2 is SNEGSKA (reference sequence). CDR3 length equals 17 residues. V shed 5 bases and J 2 bases; nucleotides not matched to a gene: 15. Written as DNA, the CDR3 is TGCAGTGCTCAAACTAGCGGCCAGCCCGTACCCACAGATACGCAGTATTTT. It yields the protein CSAQTSGQPVPTDTQYF.

Many counts were recorded for this clonotype. This chain uses TRBV18 with TRBJ2-5; D not certain. CDR3 length: 13 residues. Deletions cut 3 bases from V and 2 bases from J, with 7 bases between. Germline V gives CDR1 KGHSH, CDR2 LQKENI. The CDR3 loop reads CASSPLTQETQYF. The CDR3 DNA sequence: TGTGCCAGCTCACCTCTGACTCAAGAGACCCAGTACTTC.

This clonotype occurred once. The chain links TRBV9 to TRBJ1-3; no reliable D call. V was clipped by 0 bases and J by 0 bases, with 16 bases between them. The CDR3 length is 18 residues. Germline V gene sequence: CDR1 SGDLS, CDR2 YYNGEE. CDR3 protein: CASSVDPRQSSSGNTIYF. CDR3 in DNA: TGTGCCAGCAGCGTAGATCCCCGCCAGAGCAGCTCTGGAAACACCATATATTTT. The full variable domain, in which reference TRBV9 and TRBJ1-3 provide the parts outside the CDR3, is DSGVTQTPKHLITATGQRVTLRCSPRSGDLSVYWYQQSLDQGLQFLIQYYNGEERAKGNILERFSAQQFPDLHSELNLSSLELGDSALYFCASSVDPRQSSSGNTIYFGEGSWLTVV.

This clonotype was seen more than once but under ten times. The gene calls are TRBV5-1 and TRBJ1-1; D is undetermined. CDR3 length: 14 amino acids. CDR1 is SGHRS and CDR2 is YFSETQ in the germline V gene. Deletions cut 0 bases from V and 0 bases from J, with 6 bases between. The CDR3 here is CASSLATVNTEAFF. The CDR3 region has the DNA TGCGCCAGCAGCTTGGCTACGGTGAACACTGAAGCTTTCTTT.

At least ten counts were recorded for this clonotype. The chain couples TRBV27 to TRBJ1-2; 7 bases align to TRBD1. The CDR3 has 14 residues. The junction had 6 bases not matched to a gene; V was cut back by 3 bases and J by 5 bases. Germline assignment: CDR1 MNHEY and CDR2 SMNVEV (reference sequence). CDR3 sequence: CASSLRGPGYGYTF. CDR3 in DNA: TGTGCCAGCAGTTTGAGGGGGCCGGGGTATGGCTACACCTTC.

The rearrangement joins TRBV5-1 to TRBJ2-5; 11 bases are shared with TRBD1. There are 14 residues in the CDR3. The V gene end was trimmed by 6 bases and the J gene end by 5 bases; junction bases not matched to a gene: 6. The germline CDR1 and CDR2 sequences are SGHRS and YFSETQ. CDR3 DNA sequence: TGCGCCAGCACCGGGACAGGGGGTGAGGAGACCCAGTACTTC. This sequence encodes CASTGTGGEETQYF. The full variable domain, with the rest looked up from reference TRBV5-1 and TRBJ2-5, is KAGVTQTPRYLIKTRGQQVTLSCSPISGHRSVSWYQQTPGQGLQFLFEYFSETQRNKGNFPGRFSGRQFSNSRSEMNVSTLELGDSALYLCASTGTGGEETQYFGPGTRLLVL.

The V gene is TRBV7-2, the J gene TRBJ2-3; 7 bases line up with TRBD1. J was trimmed by 5 bases and V by 4 bases; bases with no gene match: 9. The V gene's germline CDR1 is SGHTA and CDR2 FQGNSA. The CDR3 sequence is 15 residues long. CDR3 region: CASSYEGALRDTQYF. The CDR3 DNA reads TGTGCCAGCAGCTATGAGGGGGCCTTAAGAGATACGCAGTATTTT.

The DNA for the CDR3 is TGTGCCAGTAGTACAGGGGCCGGGGGCTATGGCTACACCTTC. It specifies CASSTGAGGYGYTF. The V and J genes are TRBV19 and TRBJ1-2, with D possibly TRBD1 on 6 matching bases. The V end lost 4 bases, the J end lost 4 bases, and 13 bases lay between the germline ends. CDR3 size: 14 residues. Germline loops: CDR1 LNHDA, CDR2 SQIVND (reference sequence).

The chain joins TRBV5-1 to TRBJ2-2; a possible D gene is TRBD1 (6 bases). Trimming took off 0 bases at V and 3 bases at J, with 12 bases between the two ends. The CDR3 covers 16 residues. The germline CDR1 and CDR2 sequences are SGHRS and YFSETQ. CDR3 loop: CASSLGPSGDTGELFF. The CDR3 DNA sequence: TGCGCCAGCAGCTTGGGCCCCTCAGGGGACACCGGGGAGCTGTTTTTT.

The chain recombines TRBV7-2 with TRBJ2-7; weak D call: TRBD1 (6 bases). V gave up 4 bases and J gave up 2 bases, with 15 bases separating them. This CDR3 contains 15 residues. Germline CDR1 and CDR2: SGHTA and FQGNSA. The CDR3 nucleotides read TGTGCCAGCAGCTACAGAGCTGGGGGCGCCTACGAGCAGTACTTC. Its translation: CASSYRAGGAYEQYF. Drawing the rest from reference TRBV7-2 and TRBJ2-7, the complete variable domain is GAGVSQSPSNKVTEKGKDVELRCDPISGHTALYWYRQSLGQGLEFLIYFQGNSAPDKSGLPSDRFSAERTGGSVSTLTIQRTQQEDSAVYLCASSYRAGGAYEQYFGPGTRLTVT.

This clonotype was seen at least ten times. This rearrangement joins TRBV11-2 to TRBJ2-1, with 8 bases matching TRBD1. CDR1 and CDR2 (germline): SGHAT, FQNNGV. With V trimmed by 0 bases and J by 8 bases, 9 bases remained unmatched. The CDR3 has 16 residues. DNA for the CDR3: TGTGCCAGCAGCTTAGAGGTCAGGGGGCGAATCGATGAGCAGTTCTTC. Translation gives CASSLEVRGRIDEQFF.

This clonotype was seen repeatedly, ten times or more. The genes are TRBV12-3 or TRBV12-4 and TRBJ1-5; a possible D gene is TRBD1 (6 bases). There are 14 residues in the CDR3. The V end lost 8 bases, the J end lost 2 bases, and 13 bases lay between the germline ends. Here the CDR3 reads CASLQGDGNQPQHF. The CDR3 coding sequence is TGTGCCAGCCTACAGGGCGATGGCAATCAGCCCCAGCATTTT.

This clonotype occurred many times. This chain uses TRBV6-1 with TRBJ1-2, with D tentatively TRBD1 (5 bases). Germline CDR1 and CDR2: MNHNS and SASEGT. CDR3 length: 14 residues. Trimming shortened V by 5 bases and J by 4 bases, and 14 bases separated the two germline ends. CDR3 sequence reads: CASSPDTFVYGYTF. CDR3 DNA: TGTGCCAGCAGTCCGGACACCTTCGTCTATGGCTACACCTTC.

V gene TRBV7-9 combines with J gene TRBJ2-7, with D perhaps TRBD1 (5 bases). CDR1 and CDR2 (germline): SEHNR, FQNEAQ (reference sequence). This CDR3 is built from 13 residues. V lost 8 bases, J lost 4 bases, and 15 bases lay in between. In nucleotides, the CDR3 is TGTGCCAGCTCCGACAGCGCCCGATACGAGCAGTACTTC. Its protein is CASSDSARYEQYF. Full variable domain (outside the CDR3, taken from reference TRBV7-9 and TRBJ2-7): DTGVSQNPRHKITKRGQNVTFRCDPISEHNRLYWYRQTLGQGPEFLTYFQNEAQLEKSRLLSDRFSAERPKGSFSTLEIQRTEQGDSAMYLCASSDSARYEQYFGPGTRLTVT.